Listed below are T cell receptor beta chains from one sample, sequenced in a study of CXCR3-negative and CXCR3-positive naive CD8 T cells. TCRdb re-called the 5' RACE reads and shows each CDR3 protein once, DNA omitted. Its listing shows about 90,000 distinct CDR3 sequences. The sequencing sample was made of naive CXCR3+ CD8+ T cells from blood. Receptors originate from a human donor in good health. Some clones in this sample may be carry-over from other donors' samples. The CDR3 runs from the conserved cysteine through the conserved F or W.

J gene	V gene	CDR3 protein
TRBJ2-1	TRBV18	CASSPRGGVDEQFF
TRBJ2-7	TRBV6-2/TRBV6-3	CASSYGGGPRISPYEQYF
TRBJ2-1	TRBV12-3/TRBV12-4	CASSFADNYLYNEQFF
TRBJ2-3	TRBV5-1	CASSYGQGPDTQYF
TRBJ2-7	TRBV28	CASSSPGRHEQYF
TRBJ2-1	TRBV6-5	CASSWDRGNEQFF
TRBJ2-2	TRBV29-1	CSVVGQGSTGELFF
TRBJ2-1	TRBV29-1	CSVESPGGPSQVEQFF
TRBJ2-1	TRBV7-6	CASSLGSRGSYYEQFF
TRBJ2-1	TRBV21-1	CASSKGWEISYNEQFF
TRBJ1-2	TRBV30	CAWIGTAGGYGYTF
TRBJ1-5	TRBV29-1	CSVPPGQGGGSNQPQHF
TRBJ2-2	TRBV7-6	CASSTIADTGELFF
TRBJ1-1	TRBV7-2	CASSLLTTGYTEAFF
TRBJ1-2	TRBV4-1	CASSQEAGTTNYGYTF
TRBJ2-5	TRBV28	CASSFFPGETQYF
TRBJ1-1	TRBV7-9	CASSLGGKGMNTEAFF
TRBJ2-6	TRBV29-1	CSVGTDSGANVLTF
TRBJ1-1	TRBV20-1	CSAVPGAKGMNTEAFF
TRBJ2-1	TRBV5-1	CASSLWGTGINNEQFF
TRBJ2-1	TRBV11-2	CALSGGGNEQFF
TRBJ1-1	TRBV25-1	CANSEYFSDSGRDEAFF
TRBJ2-3	TRBV6-5	CASSYDGGGPPDTQYF
TRBJ2-2	TRBV3-1	CASSQTSGRAPFANTGELFF
TRBJ1-1	TRBV20-1	CSASLGTGVLNTEAFF
TRBJ2-3	TRBV28	CASSLPTGPPITDTQYF
TRBJ2-1	TRBV28	CASSTGLDEQFF
TRBJ2-5	TRBV7-8	CASSTPPHRTQYF
TRBJ2-7	TRBV20-1	CSAFPGQGPGQYF
TRBJ2-3	TRBV4-3	CASSQDGRADTQYF
TRBJ2-7	TRBV7-9	CASSSGGTISHEQYF
TRBJ2-1	TRBV21-1	CASSNSVPGLAPNEQFF
TRBJ2-2	TRBV28	CASSLPFGELFF